This TCR beta chain emerged from a study of T cells after yellow fever vaccination. General study points: Most clones from primary vaccination were detected again post-booster (96% CD4, roughly 91% CD8).

Germline CDR1 SGHRS, CDR2 YFSETQ. The V segment lost 0 bases and the J segment 3 bases; nucleotides outside the gene matches: 3. The CDR3 is 16 residues long. UMIs were added to TCR cDNA along with a universal primer site when it was made by 5'RACE template switching. TCRdb re-called the 5' RACE reads with MiXCR, one entry per CDR3 protein. The repertoire holds about 230,000 distinct CDR3 sequences, roughly 6.8% seen once, with approximately 1% in the top ten. This clonotype came up a few times. Its target is not known. This clonotype originated in a young man who received the YFV17D yellow fever vaccine. The sample was CD4+ T cells sorted from PBMCs, taken on the day of the yellow fever booster vaccination. The V call is TRBV5-1, the J call TRBJ2-2, with 9 bases aligning to TRBD2. The DNA for the CDR3 is TGCGCCAGCAGCTTGGTGCTAGCGGGGTACACCGGGGAGCTGTTTTTT. Translating gives CASSLVLAGYTGELFF.